This T cell receptor (beta chain) emerged from a study of identical twins. V lost 8 bases to trimming and J lost 2 bases, with 17 bases between them. Germline CDR1 is DFQATT and CDR2 is SNEGSKA (reference sequence). The CDR3 contains 14 residues. TCRdb itself ran the 5' RACE reads through MiXCR, one entry per CDR3 protein. In the table there are about 730,000 distinct CDR3 sequences, approximately 22% of which are singletons. This clonotype was detected only a few times. These data are also associated with another study on T cells expressing NK-cell markers. In that study: These clonotypes also led the CD3+CD56-NKG2C+ fraction in several donors.

This receptor was taken from a young woman in good health. The sequencing sample was made of PBMCs. The chain combines TRBV20-1 with TRBJ2-3, with D maybe TRBD2 (6 bases). The CDR3 DNA is TGCAGTCCTCAGAAAGCGGGCATCACAGATACGCAGTATTTT. It encodes CSPQKAGITDTQYF.